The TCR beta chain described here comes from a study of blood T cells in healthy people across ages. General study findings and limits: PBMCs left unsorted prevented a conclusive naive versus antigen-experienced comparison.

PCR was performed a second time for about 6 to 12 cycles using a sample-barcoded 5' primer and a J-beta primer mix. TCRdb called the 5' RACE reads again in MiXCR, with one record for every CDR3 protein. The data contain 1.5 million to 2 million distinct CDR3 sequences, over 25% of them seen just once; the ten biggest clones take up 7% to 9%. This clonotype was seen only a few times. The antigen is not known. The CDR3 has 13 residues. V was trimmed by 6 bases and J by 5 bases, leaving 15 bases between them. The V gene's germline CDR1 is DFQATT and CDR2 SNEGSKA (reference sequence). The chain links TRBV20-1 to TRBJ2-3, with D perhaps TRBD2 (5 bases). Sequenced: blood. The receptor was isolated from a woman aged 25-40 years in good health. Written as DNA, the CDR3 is TGCAGTGCCCCCGCTCGAGGGCTAGATACGCAGTATTTT. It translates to CSAPARGLDTQYF.